This TCR beta chain was retrieved from a study of T cells in Graves' hyperthyroidism and ophthalmopathy. Amplified regions were TCR beta CDR3 sequences from RNA transcripts. HTBI primers were employed in a first-round RT-PCR of the TCR CDR3. MiXCR, applied by TCRdb to the multiplex PCR reads, yields one record per CDR3 protein. The sample consists of 250,000 to 300,000 distinct CDR3 sequences, approximately 17% of them appearing once. This clonotype was seen a handful of times. This CDR3 region has 16 residues. Germline V gene sequence: CDR1 MGHRA, CDR2 YSYEKL. Trimming stripped 1 base from V and 2 bases from J, with 9 bases between.

V is TRBV4-1 and J is TRBJ1-6; TRBD1 is a possible D gene (6 bases). This receptor was taken from a woman aged 60-70 years with Graves' ophthalmopathy. Material: blood. CDR3 coding DNA: TGCGCCAGCAGCCAAGGCCGGGACACCTATAATTCACCCCTCCACTTT. It codes for CASSQGRDTYNSPLHF.